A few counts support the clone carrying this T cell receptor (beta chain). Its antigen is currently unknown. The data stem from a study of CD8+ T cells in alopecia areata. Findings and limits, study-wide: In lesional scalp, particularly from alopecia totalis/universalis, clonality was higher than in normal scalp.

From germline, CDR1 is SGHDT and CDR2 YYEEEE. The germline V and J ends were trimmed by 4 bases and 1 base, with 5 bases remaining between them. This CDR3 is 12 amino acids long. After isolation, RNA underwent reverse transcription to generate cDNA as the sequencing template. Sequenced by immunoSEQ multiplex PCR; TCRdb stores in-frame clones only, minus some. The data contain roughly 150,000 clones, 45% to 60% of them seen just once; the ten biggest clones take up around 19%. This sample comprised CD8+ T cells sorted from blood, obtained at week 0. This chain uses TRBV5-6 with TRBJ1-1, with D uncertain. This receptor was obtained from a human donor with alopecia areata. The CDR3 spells CASSRANTEAFF. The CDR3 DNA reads TGTGCCAGCAGCCGAGCGAACACTGAAGCTTTCTTT.